The 2 T cell receptor beta chains below come from one sample, sequenced in a study of shared clonotypes between healthy human individuals (TCRdb year 2020). Library method: the immunoSEQ multiplex PCR assay. This is the immuneACCESS table as TCRdb keeps it, with only in-frame sequences that have V and J called. A part of the clones is gone; compared with another copy, unresolved V genes explain less than half, and the rest is unexplained. In all, the sample holds hundreds of thousands of clones, and 75% to 85% of those were seen once. 13% of the sample is held by the ten biggest clonotypes. The material sequenced was PBMCs. All receptors come from a woman in her 40s in good health. Some clones in this sample may be carry-over from other donors' samples.

V gene TRBV6-1 combines with J gene TRBJ2-7; unclear D gene. The CDR3 runs 15 residues. The germline gives CDR1 MNHNS, CDR2 SASEGT. The V end was cut by 2 bases, the J end by 6 bases, with 17 bases between. The CDR3 loop reads CASSEMATPLLEQYF. The CDR3 DNA reads as TGTGCCAGCAGTGAAATGGCGACGCCGCTACTCGAGCAGTACTTC.

The chain recombines TRBV28 with TRBJ1-5; TRBD1 matches at 11 bases. Germline lookup yields CDR1 MDHEN and CDR2 SYDVKM. V lost 5 bases to trimming and J lost 7 bases; unmatched junction nucleotides: 4. The length of the CDR3 is 14 residues. The CDR3 DNA reads as TGTGCCAGCAGTAAAGGGACAGGGGGACAGCCCCAGCATTTT. It is translated as CASSKGTGGQPQHF.